The 29 T cell receptor beta chains presented below share a single source sample, sequenced in a study of CD8+CD57+ T cells in acquired aplastic anemia. Genomic DNA, serving as template, underwent TCR beta VDJ and CDR3 profiling. TCRdb passed the reads through MiXCR, listing each CDR3 protein once. The data show hundreds of thousands of distinct CDR3 sequences, over 25% seen once. By flow cytometry, patients selected for sequencing had shown an expansion of CD8+CD57+ cells. Input material: sorted CD4+, CD8+, or CD8+CD57+ T cells (not recorded which) from PBMCs. Receptors originate from a human donor with aplastic anemia.

The rearrangement links TRBV24-1 to TRBJ2-7, with D tentatively TRBD2 (5 bases). The CDR3 sequence is 12 residues long. Germline V lookup: CDR1 KGHDR, CDR2 SFDVKD. CDR3 in amino acids: CAPEGIPYEQYF. The CDR3 nucleotides read TGTGCACCAGAGGGCATCCCCTACGAGCAGTACTTC.

This clonotype occurred a few times. Given the absence of the conserved phenylalanine or tryptophan at the CDR3 end, a read error is likely. It is unclear where the CDR3 begins or ends on the DNA, so no DNA is shown, and the CDR3 is as TCRdb lists it. V gene TRBV18 combines with J gene TRBJ2-7; the table's D call TRBD2 went unverified against the DNA. Germline assignment: CDR1 KGHSH and CDR2 LQKENI. The CDR3 is 13 amino acids long, termini counted. This CDR3 reads CASSPGAGGRWST.

The chain carries TRBV5-4 and TRBJ2-7; 7 bases match TRBD2. CDR1 and CDR2 (germline): SGHNT, YYREEE (reference sequence). The CDR3 runs to 15 residues. The V segment lost 4 bases and the J segment 3 bases; nucleotides outside the gene matches: 10. The CDR3 loop is CASSDIGLDNYEQYF. The CDR3 coding sequence is TGTGCCAGCAGCGACATCGGACTAGACAACTACGAGCAGTACTTC. Using reference TRBV5-4 and TRBJ2-7 for the parts outside the CDR3, the full variable domain is ETGVTQSPTHLIKTRGQQVTLRCSSQSGHNTVSWYQQALGQGPQFIFQYYREEENGRGNFPPRFSGLQFPNYSSELNVNALELDDSALYLCASSDIGLDNYEQYFGPGTRLTVT.

The rearrangement joins TRBV5-1 to TRBJ1-2; D might be TRBD1 (5 bases). The germline V and J ends were trimmed by 4 bases and 4 bases, with 20 bases remaining between them. CDR3 length: 16 amino acids. CDR1 is SGHRS and CDR2 is YFSETQ in the germline V gene. CDR3: CASSDGLARDRYGYTF. CDR3 nucleotides: TGCGCCAGCAGCGACGGTTTGGCCAGGGACCGCTATGGCTACACCTTC.

The rearrangement links TRBV5-6 to TRBJ1-3; D call uncertain. Per the germline V gene, CDR1 is SGHDT and CDR2 is YYEEEE. Trimming pared 10 bases from V and 0 bases from J, leaving 8 bases between. This CDR3 region has 12 residues. The CDR3 DNA sequence: TGTGCCTGCGGGGTCTCTGGAAACACCATATATTTT. This translates into CACGVSGNTIYF.

This clonotype was counted ten times or more. This chain uses TRBV7-9 with TRBJ1-6, with 7 bases fitting TRBD1. Per germline, CDR1 SEHNR and CDR2 FQNEAQ (reference sequence). Germline trimming cut 7 bases from V and 6 bases from J; bases unmatched to any gene: 6. This CDR3 is built from 14 residues. For the CDR3, the DNA is TGTGCCAGCACAGGGGGGGGGGCTAATTCACCCCTCCACTTT. Residues: CASTGGGANSPLHF.

V and J are TRBV12-3 or TRBV12-4 and TRBJ1-1; maybe TRBD1 (6 bases). The CDR3 loop spans 14 amino acids. The germline V and J ends were trimmed by 3 bases and 4 bases, with 12 bases remaining between them. The CDR3, as DNA: TGTGCCAGCAGTTTCCGGACAGTGGGCACTGAAGCTTTCTTT. This codes for CASSFRTVGTEAFF.

Turning to this clonotype: This sequence may be a read error, since a much larger clone differs from it by one base. The chain uses TRBV19 and TRBJ2-7, with D perhaps matching TRBD2 (6 bases). The CDR3 runs to 15 residues. Per the germline V gene, CDR1 is LNHDA and CDR2 is SQIVND (reference sequence). The CDR3 spells CASSIGRGSSCEQYF. The CDR3 DNA is TGTGCCAGTAGTATAGGGAGGGGTAGCTCCTGCGAGCAGTACTTC.

This clonotype was recorded a few times. V and J are TRBV2 and TRBJ2-1; TRBD2 matches 10 bases. The CDR3 sequence is 19 residues long. V lost 6 bases, J lost 3 bases, and 17 bases stayed unmatched. Germline V gene data show CDR1 as SNHLY and CDR2 as FYNNEI. Here the CDR3 reads CASRELAGFFLSDYNEQFF. CDR3 in DNA: TGTGCCAGCAGGGAACTAGCGGGGTTCTTTCTCAGTGACTACAATGAGCAGTTCTTC.

The CDR3 nucleotides read TGTGCCATCAGTGAGTCGACAGGGGACACTGAAGCTTTCTTT. Translation: CAISESTGDTEAFF. V gene TRBV10-3 combines with J gene TRBJ1-1; 8 positions agree with TRBD1. CDR3 length: 14 residues. CDR1 is ENHRY and CDR2 is SYGVKD in the germline V gene. With 0 bases clipped from V and 3 bases from J, the junction kept 0 bases outside the gene matches.

This clonotype was observed at least ten times. The DNA of the CDR3 is TGCAGCGTTGGGGGGGCCCTCAATCAGCCCCAGCATTTT. Its translation is CSVGGALNQPQHF. The V gene is TRBV29-1, the J gene TRBJ1-5, with D perhaps TRBD1 (6 bases). Looked up from germline, CDR1 is SQVTM and CDR2 is ANQGSEA. V was cut by 4 bases and J by 3 bases, with 10 bases left in between. The CDR3 runs to 13 residues.

This clonotype appeared many times. The V and J genes are TRBV19 and TRBJ1-1; D gene unclear. Trimming cost V 5 bases and J 1 base, with 5 bases left between them. CDR3 length: 12 amino acids. Germline V gene data show CDR1 as LNHDA and CDR2 as SQIVND (reference sequence). The CDR3 DNA sequence: TGTGCCAGTAGTGTCCGGAACACTGAAGCTTTCTTT. Translated: CASSVRNTEAFF.

The chain has TRBV9 and TRBJ2-7, with D unresolved. Germline V CDR1 and CDR2: SGDLS, YYNGEE. The CDR3 has 14 residues. Between the trimmed V and J ends, which lost 0 bases and 10 bases, there was a span of 17 bases. The CDR3 nucleotides are TGTGCCAGCAGCGTAGGTAGCCCTTCCTACAAACAGTACTTC. Amino acids: CASSVGSPSYKQYF. The complete variable domain, with remaining parts taken from reference TRBV9 and TRBJ2-7, reads DSGVTQTPKHLITATGQRVTLRCSPRSGDLSVYWYQQSLDQGLQFLIQYYNGEERAKGNILERFSAQQFPDLHSELNLSSLELGDSALYFCASSVGSPSYKQYFGPGTRLTVT.

This clonotype came up a few times. The genes are TRBV5-1 and TRBJ2-1, with a possible D match to TRBD2 (6 bases). Deletions cut 0 bases from V and 10 bases from J, with 14 bases between. Germline CDR1 SGHRS, CDR2 YFSETQ. CDR3 length: 14 residues. The CDR3 loop reads CASSLEAGLREQFF. CDR3 nucleotides: TGCGCCAGCAGCTTGGAAGCGGGCCTCAGGGAGCAGTTCTTC.

The V and J genes are TRBV5-5 and TRBJ1-4; unclear D gene. Trimming removed 1 base from V and 7 bases from J, with 5 bases in between. Germline CDR1 SGHKS, CDR2 YYEKEE (reference sequence). This CDR3 comprises 12 residues. The DNA for the CDR3 is TGTGCCAGCAGCTTGTTGGTTGAAAAACTGTTTTTT. This codes for CASSLLVEKLFF.

Ten or more counts support this clonotype. The CDR3 is CASSPGRRYEQYF. As DNA, the CDR3 is TGTGCCAGTAGTCCCGGACGGCGCTACGAGCAGTACTTC. The chain recombines TRBV19 with TRBJ2-7, with D unclear. The ends were cut back, 5 bases at V and 3 bases at J, with 11 bases in the middle. CDR3 length: 13 residues. Germline V gene sequence: CDR1 LNHDA, CDR2 SQIVND (reference sequence).

This clonotype has a handful of counts. This chain links TRBV3-1 with TRBJ1-2; possibly TRBD1 for D (5 bases). The length of the CDR3 is 16 residues. Germline CDR1 reads LGHDT; CDR2 reads YNNKEL (reference sequence). Trimming shortened V by 4 bases and J by 5 bases, and 20 bases separated the two germline ends. CDR3 coding DNA: TGTGCCAGCAGCCCCGCTCACGTTAGGGCAGGGTATGGCTACACCTTC. Translating gives CASSPAHVRAGYGYTF. Variable domain in full (rest from reference TRBV3-1 and TRBJ1-2): DTAVSQTPKYLVTQMGNDKSIKCEQNLGHDTMYWYKQDSKKFLKIMFSYNNKELIINETVPNRFSPKSPDKAHLNLHINSLELGDSAVYFCASSPAHVRAGYGYTFGSGTRLTVV.

This chain links TRBV25-1 with TRBJ1-3; TRBD1 matches at 8 bases. Germline lookup yields CDR1 MGHDK and CDR2 SYGVNS. V lost 5 bases and J lost 7; bases outside the gene matches: 10. The CDR3 sequence is 15 residues long. As DNA, the CDR3 is TGTGCCAGCAGTACCGGGACAGGACCATCTAACACCATATATTTT. Amino acids: CASSTGTGPSNTIYF.

The chain links TRBV2 to TRBJ2-7; 7 bases are shared with TRBD1. The CDR3 is 12 residues long. V shed 4 bases, J shed 12 bases, and the junction held 9 bases outside the gene matches. Germline assignment: CDR1 SNHLY and CDR2 FYNNEI. The CDR3 is CASSVKGGLPYF. The CDR3 DNA reads TGTGCCAGCAGTGTAAAAGGGGGCCTTCCGTACTTC. Combining the CDR3 with reference TRBV2 and TRBJ2-7 gives the whole variable domain EPEVTQTPSHQVTQMGQEVILRCVPISNHLYFYWYRQILGQKVEFLVSFYNNEISEKSEIFDDQFSVERPDGSNFTLKIRSTKLEDSAMYFCASSVKGGLPYFGPGTRLTVT.

This clonotype has more than one count but fewer than ten. This chain joins TRBV9 and TRBJ1-1; D perhaps matches TRBD1 (6 bases). Germline values: CDR1 SGDLS, CDR2 YYNGEE. V shed 1 base and J shed 3 bases, with 10 bases lying between them. The CDR3 runs to 14 residues. The CDR3 DNA is TGTGCCAGCAGCGTACAGGGGACCGACACTGAAGCTTTCTTT. Protein product: CASSVQGTDTEAFF.

This clonotype showed up just once. The chain couples TRBV20-1 to TRBJ2-7; no firm D call. The CDR3 has 16 residues. V dropped 1 base and J dropped 0 bases, with 16 bases sitting between them. CDR1 and CDR2 (germline): DFQATT, SNEGSKA (reference sequence). The CDR3 sequence is CSARVSGLKSSYEQYF. CDR3 DNA sequence: TGCAGTGCTAGAGTCTCAGGTCTAAAGAGCTCCTACGAGCAGTACTTC.

The chain employs TRBV9 and TRBJ1-3, with D unclear. The CDR3 sequence is 17 residues long. V was cut by 7 bases and J by 0 bases, with 20 bases left in between. Germline lookup yields CDR1 SGDLS and CDR2 YYNGEE. The CDR3 DNA follows: TGTGCCAGCTTCATCAAACTAGGCGAATTCTCTGGAAACACCATATATTTT. Encoded protein: CASFIKLGEFSGNTIYF.

Many counts were recorded for this clonotype. The chain has TRBV19 and TRBJ1-2; possibly TRBD1 for D (5 bases). Germline V lookup: CDR1 LNHDA, CDR2 SQIVND (reference sequence). The CDR3 is made up of 14 amino acids. Trimming cost V 5 bases and J 3 bases, with 13 bases left between them. DNA of the CDR3: TGTGCCAGTAGTCTGGGCGGGGCGCACTATGGCTACACCTTC. It specifies CASSLGGAHYGYTF.

This clonotype has a count of ten or more. The chain has TRBV20-1 and TRBJ2-1; D not certain. Trimming removed 1 base at V and 8 bases at J, with 6 bases between. The CDR3 is 11 amino acids. The germline gives CDR1 DFQATT, CDR2 SNEGSKA (reference sequence). CDR3 nucleotides: TGCAGTGCTAGAGTTGTACATGAGCAGTTCTTC. Translating gives CSARVVHEQFF.

The chain is built from TRBV7-9 and TRBJ2-5; 12 bases fit TRBD1. V was clipped by 5 bases and J by 4 bases; unmatched bases: 5. The germline CDR1 and CDR2 sequences are SEHNR and FQNEAQ (reference sequence). The CDR3 extends over 15 amino acids. This CDR3 reads CASSPGQGAGETQYF. The CDR3 DNA reads TGTGCCAGCAGCCCGGGACAGGGGGCAGGAGAGACCCAGTACTTC.

This clonotype was seen ten or more times. The V and J genes are TRBV29-1 and TRBJ1-1, with D uncertain. This CDR3 comprises 13 residues. V lost 4 bases, J lost 3 bases, and 12 bases lay in between. CDR1 SQVTM and CDR2 ANQGSEA come from the germline V gene. DNA for the CDR3: TGCAGCGTTGTTGCTGCGGAGGACACTGAAGCTTTCTTT. Its protein product is CSVVAAEDTEAFF.

The chain links TRBV2 to TRBJ1-5, with D possibly being TRBD1 (6 bases). The germline CDR1 and CDR2 sequences are SNHLY and FYNNEI. The CDR3 runs to 14 residues. Trimming removed 5 bases from V and 9 bases from J, with 17 bases in between. CDR3 nucleotides: TGTGCCAGCAGTTACCGCACAGGGTCCCGGCCCCAGCATTTT. It codes for CASSYRTGSRPQHF.

This chain joins TRBV10-3 and TRBJ1-5; a possible D gene is TRBD1 (5 bases). The V end was cut by 10 bases, the J end by 4 bases, with 29 bases between. Germline V gene sequence: CDR1 ENHRY, CDR2 SYGVKD. This CDR3 contains 18 residues. Here the CDR3 DNA reads TGTGCCACTAAACGAGACGGTAACAGGCAAGGCGCTAATCAGCCCCAGCATTTT. It yields the protein CATKRDGNRQGANQPQHF.

The chain has TRBV25-1 and TRBJ1-6, with TRBD1 identical over 8 bases. Germline CDR1 and CDR2: MGHDK and SYGVNS. V lost 6 bases, J lost 17 bases, and 12 bases stayed unmatched. The CDR3 is made up of 13 amino acids. The CDR3 spells CASSRVGQGLIHF. CDR3 nucleotides: TGTGCCAGCAGCCGGGTCGGACAGGGCCTAATCCACTTT.